This passage covers 5 T cell receptor beta chains from one sample sequenced in a study of T-cell reconstitution after alpha-beta-depleted transplantation in children (TCRdb year 2016). Sample treatment or condition, as interpreted from the label and publication: allogeneic hematopoietic cell transplantation with graft depleted of TCRalphabeta T cells and CD19 B cells. The library was made by PCR. The data were produced on an Illumina HiSeq 2500. To normalize quantification of the TCRbeta repertoire, the TCR libraries were built with molecular barcoding that relied on unique molecular identifiers. TCRdb took the public reads, trimmed them with fastp at Q25, ran MiXCR for clone calling and kept in-frame beta chains. Each CDR3 protein appears once, grouped with its most common genes and DNA. The sample table shows around 270,000 distinct CDR3 sequences, and over 9.5% are seen once. The top ten constitute 7% to 9.5% of the sample.

The sequences come from PBMCs, collected before TCRalphabeta/CD19-depleted stem cell transplant. These receptors were taken from a boy less than two years old with acute myeloid leukemia, due to receive a stem cell transplant.

The chain recombines TRBV6-5 with TRBJ2-7; the D gene is possibly TRBD1 (6 bases). This CDR3 is 13 amino acids long. Per germline, CDR1 MNHEY and CDR2 SVGAGI. Between the trimmed V and J ends, which lost 2 bases and 2 bases, there was a span of 7 bases. The CDR3 spells CASSYGQTYEQYF. CDR3 DNA: TGTGCCAGCAGTTACGGACAGACCTACGAGCAGTACTTC.

The rearrangement uses TRBV4-2 and TRBJ2-7; tentative D call: TRBD1 (6 bases). This CDR3 is 15 amino acids long. The germline V gene encodes CDR1 LGHNA and CDR2 YNFKEQ. V lost 4 bases, J lost 1 base, and 14 bases lay in between. CDR3 in DNA: TGTGCCAGCAGCCTAAACAGGGAAGGTTCCTACGAGCAGTACTTC. Its protein is CASSLNREGSYEQYF.

This clonotype has at least ten counts. The V call is TRBV3-1, the J call TRBJ2-4, with 7 positions matching TRBD2. Germline V gene sequence: CDR1 LGHDT, CDR2 YNNKEL (reference sequence). After removal of 1 base from V and 8 bases from J, the junction contained 5 bases not matched to a gene. The CDR3 sequence is 14 residues long. The CDR3 region has the DNA TGTGCCAGCAGCCAAGGTGGACTAGACCACATTCAGTACTTC. Its protein is CASSQGGLDHIQYF. The full variable domain, completed using reference TRBV3-1 and TRBJ2-4, is DTAVSQTPKYLVTQMGNDKSIKCEQNLGHDTMYWYKQDSKKFLKIMFSYNNKELIINETVPNRFSPKSPDKAHLNLHINSLELGDSAVYFCASSQGGLDHIQYFGAGTRLSVL.

Many counts were recorded for this clonotype. This rearrangement joins TRBV20-1 to TRBJ1-6, with D tentatively TRBD1 (6 bases). The CDR3 length is 13 residues. Germline V gene data show CDR1 as DFQATT and CDR2 as SNEGSKA (reference sequence). V was clipped by 6 bases and J by 8 bases, with 14 bases between them. The CDR3 region is CSAHRQAYSPLHF. Here the CDR3 DNA reads TGCAGTGCCCATAGACAGGCATATTCACCCCTCCACTTT.

A remark on this clonotype: This may come from a read error, since a much larger clone is one base off. This chain uses TRBV18 with TRBJ2-3, with D uncertain. Per germline, CDR1 KGHSH and CDR2 LQKENI. The CDR3 sequence is 13 residues long. The CDR3 protein is CASSPEPSDKQYF. As DNA, the CDR3 is TGTGCCAGCTCACCAGAGCCGTCTGATAAGCAGTATTTT.